This paragraph covers one TCR beta chain sequence. The CDR3 is 15 amino acids. Between the trimmed V and J ends, which lost 3 bases and 6 bases, there was a span of 18 bases. The germline V gene has CDR1 MNHNS and CDR2 SASEGT. Only in-frame clones appear in the TCRdb table, and some are missing; sequencing was by immunoSEQ multiplex PCR. The sample has a few million clones, just over 90% seen once; the top ten hold 0.11% to 0.15%. This specimen belongs to a study of shared clonotypes between healthy human individuals. This rearrangement joins TRBV6-1 to TRBJ2-7; D is tentatively TRBD1 or TRBD2 (5 bases each). Sequencing was done on a sample of naive CD4+ T cells sorted from blood. This sample's subset: CD45RA+ positively selected. This TCR was recovered from a man younger than 30 in good health. For the CDR3, the DNA is TGTGCCAGCAGTGAGAGCTCGGGGCCCCTGGGCGAGCAGTACTTC. Its translation is CASSESSGPLGEQYF.